A single TCR beta chain is shown here with its context. Trimming removed 1 base at V and 6 bases at J, with 10 bases between. The CDR3 has 15 amino acids. The germline CDR1 and CDR2 sequences are SGHVS and FNYEAQ. This entry belongs to a study of blood T cell repertoires in COVID-19. Overall study context: The United States, Italy and Spain supplied acute and convalescent COVID-19 samples.

Measured with immunoSEQ multiplex PCR; TCRdb has only the in-frame clones, and not every one. The data show some 350,000 clones, with more than 85% seen just once and roughly 3.1% held by the top ten. The V and J genes are TRBV7-6 and TRBJ1-6, with D perhaps matching TRBD1 (6 bases). The TCR was taken from a human donor in a cohort sampled during active COVID-19. The specimen sequenced was peripheral blood. CDR3 amino acids: CASSLGGQGNSPLHF. CDR3 coding DNA: TGTGCCAGCAGCTTAGGGGGGCAGGGTAATTCACCCCTCCACTTT.